The 4 T cell receptor beta chains listed next were all sequenced from one sample in a study of CD8 T cells in Susac syndrome. An input of about 0.45 to 1 ug of RNA was subjected to reverse transcription using random hexamers. TCRdb itself ran the immunoSEQ multiplex PCR reads through MiXCR, one entry per CDR3 protein. The sample contains about 290,000 distinct CDR3 sequences, about 91% of which appear only once. The specimen was CD8+ T cells from PBMCs. The receptors shown here come from a human donor with multiple sclerosis.

The V call is TRBV6-6, the J call TRBJ2-1; D is perhaps TRBD2 (6 bases). V lost 0 bases and J 12 bases, leaving 18 bases between the germline ends. The CDR3 sequence is 15 residues long. Looked up from germline, CDR1 is MNHNY and CDR2 is SVGAGI (reference sequence). This CDR3 reads CASSYSGDDGSGQFF. DNA of the CDR3: TGTGCCAGCAGTTACTCAGGGGATGATGGTAGCGGGCAGTTCTTC.

V usage is TRBV3-1 and J usage is TRBJ1-6, with D maybe TRBD1 (6 bases). There are 16 residues in the CDR3. The V end was cut by 9 bases, the J end by 14 bases, with 29 bases between. CDR1 LGHDT and CDR2 YNNKEL come from the germline V gene (reference sequence). The CDR3 loop is CARATGFGIASSALHF. The CDR3 DNA sequence: TGTGCCAGAGCTACAGGGTTCGGGATCGCATCATCGGCCCTCCACTTT.

The CDR3 loop reads CATSDKPHRDRGPETQYF. Here the CDR3 DNA reads TGTGCCACCAGTGATAAACCACACCGGGACAGGGGGCCAGAGACCCAGTACTTC. The V gene is TRBV24-1, the J gene TRBJ2-5; TRBD1 matches 12 bases. This CDR3 has 18 residues. CDR1 and CDR2 from the germline V gene are KGHDR and SFDVKD. The ends lost 3 bases at V and 4 bases at J; junction bases unmatched: 11.

This chain connects TRBV19 to TRBJ2-2; 8 nucleotides match TRBD2. CDR1 is LNHDA, CDR2 SQIVND, per germline (reference sequence). The CDR3 loop spans 15 amino acids. The V segment lost 8 bases and the J segment 6 bases; nucleotides outside the gene matches: 11. CDR3 bases: TGTGCCAGTGAAATCGCGGGAGGTGGTGCCGGGGAGCTGTTTTTT. This gives the protein CASEIAGGGAGELFF.